This TCR beta chain comes out of a study of OX40 agonist ivuxolimab in advanced cancers. Study information: About 40% of patients had received prior checkpoint inhibitor therapy.

Note on this clone: Its specificity is not known.

Study-wide results and caveats: Still undetermined is the antigen specificity of the expanded peripheral T cells.

Assay: immunoSEQ multiplex PCR; the TCRdb copy retains only in-frame clones and omits some. The data contain 70,000 or so clones, approximately 86% of them singletons. V was pared by 7 bases and J by 5 bases, with 6 bases of the junction left unmatched. Germline CDR1 and CDR2: SGHTA and FQGTGA. The CDR3 runs 13 residues. The TCR comes from an adult with an advanced solid tumor such as melanoma, head and neck, liver or kidney cancer. This sample comprised CD4+ or CD8+ T cells sorted from blood, obtained in a trial of the OX40 agonist ivuxolimab. The chain employs TRBV7-3 and TRBJ2-3; 7 bases map to TRBD2. CDR3 DNA sequence: TGTGCCAGCACCTTCAGGGAGGGAGATACGCAGTATTTT. Protein sequence: CASTFREGDTQYF.